This section outlines one TCR beta chain sequence together with its context. Its specificity is unknown. These data belong to a study of graft-versus-host responses after intestinal transplantation. Study results and caveats: High graft-versus-host to host-versus-graft clonal ratios were found in allografts of patients who had graft-donor T cell macrochimerism.

This CDR3 region has 14 residues. Per the germline V gene, CDR1 is SGHNT and CDR2 is YYREEE (reference sequence). V lost 0 bases and J lost 2; bases outside the gene matches: 1. This table comes from immunoSEQ multiplex PCR, and its TCRdb copy is limited to in-frame clones, with some not included. The sample yields roughly 99,000 clones, about nine tenths seen once. The sequencing used unstimulated CD4+ T cells sorted from spleen or lymph node cells, collected before transplant. The V call is TRBV5-4, the J call TRBJ2-5; 7 nucleotides agree with TRBD1. The source of this sequence is a human donor who was the organ donor for an intestinal transplant. The CDR3 DNA follows: TGTGCCAGCAGCTTGGGACAGGGTCAAGAGACCCAGTACTTC. Protein sequence: CASSLGQGQETQYF.